These T cell receptor beta chains were read from a single sample in a study of regulatory T cells in long-lasting Graves disease. In TCRdb, the multiplex PCR reads were re-called with MiXCR into one record per CDR3 protein. The data show hundreds of thousands of distinct CDR3 sequences, around a fifth seen once. The source material was peripheral blood mononuclear cells (PBMCs), sampled when the disease was refractory, from a patient treated with antithyroid drugs. The receptors shown here come from a female donor with Graves disease. Each CDR3 is given with its conserved first and last residue. A D gene is named only where the DNA matches it firmly. A row's size may be missing; if present it is once, few, many or a size class.

J	size	D	V	DNA	CDR3
TRBJ2-2	-	-	TRBV12-3/TRBV12-4	TGTGCCAGCACGAATATCCGGGAGCTGTTTTTT	CASTNIRELFF
TRBJ1-5	-	TRBD1	TRBV4-1	TGCGCCAGCAGCCTTGGGACAGGGATCGGCAATCGGCCCCAGCATTTT	CASSLGTGIGNRPQHF
TRBJ2-1	few	-	TRBV28	TGTGCCAGCAGTTCGACAGTTGACAATGAGCAGTTCTTC	CASSSTVDNEQFF
TRBJ2-1	-	-	TRBV2	TGTGCCAGCAGTGGTGCGGGGCCCGATGAGCAGTTCTTC	CASSGAGPDEQFF
TRBJ1-1	few	-	TRBV6-1	TGTGCCAGCAGGCTCGCAGGGCTAAACACTGAAGCTTTCTTT	CASRLAGLNTEAFF
TRBJ2-7	few	TRBD2	TRBV5-6	TGTGCCAGCAGCTTTCCCGGGACTAGTAGAGCCGAGCAGTACTTC	CASSFPGTSRAEQYF
TRBJ2-4	-	TRBD2	TRBV5-1	TGCGCCAGCAGCCCGGGGACTAGCGGGAGAAACATTCAGTACTTC	CASSPGTSGRNIQYF
TRBJ2-7	-	-	TRBV3-1	TGTGCCAGCAGCCAGGGAGCCCCACCCTACGAGCAGTACTTC	CASSQGAPPYEQYF
TRBJ2-6	many	-	TRBV2	TGTGCCAGCAGATTCGGGGGCGTTGGGGCCAACGTCCTGACTTTC	CASRFGGVGANVLTF
TRBJ1-5	many	-	TRBV28	TGTGCCAGCCATCCAGCGTATAGCAATCAGCCCCAGCATTTT	CASHPAYSNQPQHF
TRBJ1-5	-	-	TRBV15	TGTGCCACCAGCAGAGATAAGACAGCTCAGCCCCAGCATTTT	CATSRDKTAQPQHF
TRBJ1-5	many	-	TRBV30	TGTGCCTCGAACTCCGGGAGGGGTCAGCCCCAGCATTTT	CASNSGRGQPQHF
TRBJ2-5	many	-	TRBV7-2	TGTGCCAGCAGCTTAGACCCTAGAGAGACCCAGTACTTC	CASSLDPRETQYF
TRBJ2-5	-	-	TRBV12-3/TRBV12-4	TGTGCCAGTAAAAACTGGGGGGCAGAGACCCAGTACTTC	CASKNWGAETQYF
TRBJ1-5	many	TRBD1	TRBV12-3/TRBV12-4	TGTGCCAGCAGTTGGACAGGGGGCAATCAGCCCCAGCATTTT	CASSWTGGNQPQHF
TRBJ2-7	-	TRBD1	TRBV19	TGTGCCAGTAGTAGGACAGGCCCCTACGAGCAGTACTTC	CASSRTGPYEQYF
TRBJ2-7	-	-	TRBV20-1	TGCAGTGCCCAGACGGCGAACACCGGGGAGCAGTACTTC	CSAQTANTGEQYF
TRBJ2-5	many	-	TRBV7-3	TGTGCCAGCAGCTTAACCGGGTTAGAGACCCAGTACTTC	CASSLTGLETQYF
TRBJ2-5	few	-	TRBV29-1	TGCAGCGTTGAACCATTGTGGAGCCAAGAGACCCAGTACTTC	CSVEPLWSQETQYF
TRBJ1-4	many	-	TRBV15	TGTGCCACCAGCTTCCAAACAGCTGAGAAACTGTTTTTT	CATSFQTAEKLFF
TRBJ1-2	-	-	TRBV7-6	TGTGCCAGCAGCTTAGAGCCTAACTATGGCTACACCTTC	CASSLEPNYGYTF
TRBJ1-2	-	TRBD1	TRBV6-4	TGTGCCAGCAGTGACTCGGGCAGGGGGATTGGCTACACCTTC	CASSDSGRGIGYTF
TRBJ1-5	many	-	TRBV6-1	TGTGCCAGCCGAGGACAGACAAATCAGCCCCAGCATTTT	CASRGQTNQPQHF
TRBJ1-1	many	-	TRBV6-2/TRBV6-3	TGTGCCAGCGGCAGACCGAACACTGAAGCTTTCTTT	CASGRPNTEAFF
TRBJ1-5	-	-	TRBV20-1	TGCAGTGCTACTCGGCAGCTCGAGACCCAGCGTTTT	CSATRQLETQRF
TRBJ2-7	-	TRBD1	TRBV7-9	TGTGCCAGCAGCTCACCCGGGACAGGGGGAATATACGAGCAGTACTTC	CASSSPGTGGIYEQYF
TRBJ1-2	many	-	TRBV2	TGTGCCAGCAGTCCGGTCCGCTATGGCTACACCTTC	CASSPVRYGYTF
TRBJ2-7	-	TRBD2	TRBV24-1	TGTGCCACCAGTGGGGAGGGTTCCTACGAGCAGTACTTC	CATSGEGSYEQYF
TRBJ1-4	many	-	TRBV6-5	TGTGCCAGCAGTTACTCGACCAGGGGTGACGAAAAACTGTTTTTT	CASSYSTRGDEKLFF
TRBJ1-2	-	-	TRBV19	TGTGCCAGTAAATTCCCCGGTAACTATGGCTACACCTTC	CASKFPGNYGYTF
TRBJ1-5	many	-	TRBV7-2	TGTGCCAGCAGCACCCACGCGAATCAGCCCCAGCATTTT	CASSTHANQPQHF
TRBJ2-7	many	-	TRBV6-1	TGTGCCAGCAGTGTCGTGTTTGGGGAATCCTACGAGCAGTACTTC	CASSVVFGESYEQYF
TRBJ2-7	many	TRBD1	TRBV7-2	TGTGCCAGCAGCTTTAGGACAGGTGCCCTTGGGAGCTCCTACGAGCAGTACTTC	CASSFRTGALGSSYEQYF
TRBJ1-1	many	-	TRBV11-3	TGTGCCAGCCTGGGACCGTATTGGGTGAACACTGAAGCTTTCTTT	CASLGPYWVNTEAFF
TRBJ2-7	-	-	TRBV6-2/TRBV6-3	TGTGCCAGCAGTTCCCCCTCCGGGGGAGCCTACGAGCAGTACTTC	CASSSPSGGAYEQYF
TRBJ2-5	many	-	TRBV3-1	TGTGCCAGCAGCCAAGGTCCGGACCGGCGAGAGACCCAGTACTTC	CASSQGPDRRETQYF
TRBJ2-5	once	TRBD1	TRBV7-9	TGTGCCAGCGGACAGGGGGCGCAAGAGACCCAGTACTTC	CASGQGAQETQYF
TRBJ2-2	-	TRBD1	TRBV4-2	TGTGCCAGCAGCCAAGGGGCCAGGGGGCACACGCGGGAGCTGTTTTTT	CASSQGARGHTRELFF
TRBJ1-1	-	-	TRBV11-1	TGTGCCAGCAGCCTATCAGAGTTCCCCGCGCCTCGGAACACTGAAGCTTTCTTT	CASSLSEFPAPRNTEAFF
TRBJ2-7	-	TRBD2	TRBV11-2	TGTGCCAGCAGATTTAGGACTAGCGGGAGCTACGAGCAGTACTTC	CASRFRTSGSYEQYF
TRBJ2-5	many	-	TRBV28	TGTGCCAGCAGTCGACCCCCCCCGACGGTTAAGACCCAGTACTTC	CASSRPPPTVKTQYF
TRBJ1-5	-	-	TRBV9	TGTGCCAGCAGCGTAGGATGGGGCTCTGGTCAGCCCCAGCATTTT	CASSVGWGSGQPQHF
TRBJ2-2	many	TRBD1	TRBV10-3	TGTGCCATCAAACCGGGACAGGGGGCGCACACCGGGGAGCTGTTTTTT	CAIKPGQGAHTGELFF
TRBJ2-1	few	TRBD2	TRBV2	TGTGCCAGCAGCGTCCGAAGGACTAGCGGGGAGGAAGAGCAGTTCTTC	CASSVRRTSGEEEQFF
TRBJ2-1	few	-	TRBV20-1	TGCAGTGCTAGAGAATATCTAGGGGAATACAATGAGCAGTTCTTC	CSAREYLGEYNEQFF
TRBJ1-2	few	-	TRBV4-1	TGCGCCAGCAGCCAAGACTGGAGGTTGGAAGCGAATGGCTACACCTTC	CASSQDWRLEANGYTF
TRBJ2-7	-	TRBD1	TRBV3-1	TGTGCCAGCAGCCCGGACAGGCTTTTCTCCTACGAGCAGTACTTC	CASSPDRLFSYEQYF